Below are 15 T cell receptor beta chains sequenced from a single sample in a study of a mutant IDH1 vaccine in newly diagnosed glioma. The protocol was immunoSEQ multiplex PCR, while the TCRdb copy is restricted to in-frame clones and leaves out a portion. Of roughly 54,000 clones listed, around 84% were seen once; the top ten hold approximately 4%. Their recognized antigens are unknown. The time point was: week 35, safety follow-up. Doses comprised 300 ug of mutant IDH1 20-mer peptide each, plus topical imiquimod. The sequencing used PBMCs, collected from a glioma patient whose treatment included an IDH1 peptide vaccine. These TCRs come from a woman younger than 30 with glioma.

The chain uses TRBV27 and TRBJ2-7, with TRBD2 identical over 8 bases. The CDR3 sequence is 13 residues long. CDR1 and CDR2 from the germline V gene are MNHEY and SMNVEV (reference sequence). The V segment lost 4 bases and the J segment 5 bases; nucleotides outside the gene matches: 4. This CDR3 is CASSSRGGHEQYF. As DNA, the CDR3 is TGTGCCAGCAGTTCCCGGGGGGGCCACGAGCAGTACTTC.

This sequence joins TRBV4-3 and TRBJ1-4, with TRBD1 matching 8 bases. Per the germline V gene, CDR1 is LGHNA and CDR2 is YSLEER. This CDR3 has 15 residues. The J segment lost 4 bases and the V segment lost 4 bases, leaving 5 bases of the junction unmatched. Written as DNA, the CDR3 is TGCGCCAGCAGCCCTGGGACAGGCCTTAATGAAAAACTGTTTTTT. Translating it yields CASSPGTGLNEKLFF.

The chain recombines TRBV25-1 with TRBJ1-4, with TRBD1 matching 9 bases. CDR3 length: 15 amino acids. Germline values: CDR1 MGHDK, CDR2 SYGVNS. The ends lost 4 bases at V and 8 bases at J; junction bases unmatched: 8. The CDR3 protein is CASSARTGAGEKLFF. Here the CDR3 DNA reads TGTGCCAGCAGTGCCCGGACAGGGGCGGGGGAAAAACTGTTTTTT.

The J gene is TRBJ1-2, the V gene TRBV9; D not resolved. The CDR3 is made up of 14 amino acids. Germline assignment: CDR1 SGDLS and CDR2 YYNGEE. The V end was cut by 3 bases, the J end by 4 bases, with 13 bases between. CDR3 bases: TGTGCCAGCAGCGAAGCCGGGAGTCCCTATGGCTACACCTTC. As protein: CASSEAGSPYGYTF.

The V and J genes are TRBV6-5 and TRBJ1-4; 9 bases map to TRBD1. J gave up 8 bases and V 6 bases, and 10 bases lay outside the gene matches. The CDR3 spans 15 residues. CDR1 is MNHEY and CDR2 is SVGAGI in the germline V gene. CDR3 sequence reads: CASSSYRGQQEKLFF. In DNA form, the CDR3 reads TGTGCCAGCAGCTCCTACAGGGGGCAGCAAGAAAAACTGTTTTTT.

This clone came up once. The rearrangement links TRBV5-4 to TRBJ2-2, with 9 bases fitting TRBD1. CDR1 is SGHNT and CDR2 is YYREEE in the germline V gene (reference sequence). The CDR3 is 17 residues long. After removal of 4 bases from V and 4 bases from J, the junction contained 11 bases not matched to a gene. CDR3 loop: CASSREGQGWGTGELFF. CDR3 in DNA: TGTGCCAGCAGCCGAGAGGGACAGGGCTGGGGCACCGGGGAGCTGTTTTTT.

This chain uses TRBV19 with TRBJ1-2; TRBD1 is a possible D gene (5 bases). CDR1 is LNHDA and CDR2 is SQIVND in the germline V gene (reference sequence). V lost 5 bases and J lost 4, with 5 bases in between. The CDR3 has 11 residues. CDR3 protein: CASSGGYGYTF. The CDR3 coding sequence is TGTGCCAGTAGTGGGGGCTATGGCTACACCTTC.

The V gene is TRBV27, the J gene TRBJ2-6; unclear D gene. Trimming pared 5 bases from V and 5 bases from J, leaving 19 bases between. Per germline, CDR1 MNHEY and CDR2 SMNVEV (reference sequence). This CDR3 has 17 amino acids. This CDR3 reads CASSDDRLQSRANVLTF. CDR3 in DNA: TGTGCCAGCAGTGATGACCGGCTACAAAGTCGGGCCAACGTCCTGACTTTC.

The rearrangement uses TRBV7-8 and TRBJ2-7; a weak D match, TRBD1 (6 bases). Germline V gene lookup returns CDR1 SGHVS and CDR2 FQNEAQ. Trimming took off 5 bases at V and 0 bases at J, with 17 bases between the two ends. The CDR3 is 16 residues long. The chain's CDR3 is CASSGFELGHSYEQYF. The CDR3 DNA reads TGTGCCAGCAGCGGATTCGAACTGGGACACTCCTACGAGCAGTACTTC. The whole variable domain, filled in from reference TRBV7-8 and TRBJ2-7, reads GAGVSQSPRYKVAKRGQDVALRCDPISGHVSLFWYQQALGQGPEFLTYFQNEAQLDKSGLPSDRFFAERPEGSVSTLKIQRTQQEDSAVYLCASSGFELGHSYEQYFGPGTRLTVT.

The chain recombines TRBV27 with TRBJ2-1; 13 positions match TRBD2. Germline trimming cut 4 bases from V and 10 bases from J; bases unmatched to any gene: 10. Germline V gene sequence: CDR1 MNHEY, CDR2 SMNVEV (reference sequence). The CDR3 sequence is 16 residues long. The DNA for the CDR3 is TGTGCCAGCAGTTCTCGGACTAGCGGGGGTCATGTAGAGCAGTTCTTC. Encoded protein: CASSSRTSGGHVEQFF.

This CDR3 is CASSIPGQGPYEQYF. CDR3 nucleotide sequence: TGTGCCAGTAGTATCCCGGGACAGGGCCCCTACGAGCAGTACTTC. The V and J genes are TRBV19 and TRBJ2-7; 9 bases fit TRBD1. The ends lost 3 bases at V and 2 bases at J; junction bases unmatched: 5. Germline values: CDR1 LNHDA, CDR2 SQIVND (reference sequence). CDR3 size: 15 residues.

CDR3 residues: CASRHPSGPTYEQYF. Written as DNA, the CDR3 is TGTGCCAGCAGACATCCTAGCGGGCCCACCTACGAGCAGTACTTC. The chain links TRBV6-5 to TRBJ2-7; 8 nucleotides match TRBD2. Per germline, CDR1 MNHEY and CDR2 SVGAGI. There are 15 residues in the CDR3. After removal of 6 bases from V and 2 bases from J, the junction contained 9 bases not matched to a gene.

The rearrangement links TRBV19 to TRBJ1-1, with 8 bases that match TRBD1. V was pared by 3 bases and J by 0 bases, with 15 bases of the junction left unmatched. CDR1 is LNHDA, CDR2 SQIVND, per germline (reference sequence). This CDR3 has 19 residues. DNA for the CDR3: TGTGCCAGTAGTATCATTTTTCGGCAGGGGGCAGGAATGAACACTGAAGCTTTCTTT. Its translation: CASSIIFRQGAGMNTEAFF. Based on the CDR3 plus reference TRBV19 and TRBJ1-1, the full variable domain is DGGITQSPKYLFRKEGQNVTLSCEQNLNHDAMYWYRQDPGQGLRLIYYSQIVNDFQKGDIAEGYSVSREKKESFPLTVTSAQKNPTAFYLCASSIIFRQGAGMNTEAFFGQGTRLTVV.

The chain uses TRBV2 and TRBJ2-1; TRBD1 or TRBD2 may be the D gene (5 bases each). This CDR3 is 15 amino acids long. CDR1 SNHLY and CDR2 FYNNEI come from the germline V gene. The V and J ends lost 6 bases and 2 bases respectively, with 14 bases between them. The CDR3 here is CASSSGTGPYNEQFF. In DNA form, the CDR3 reads TGTGCCAGCAGCTCCGGGACCGGCCCCTACAATGAGCAGTTCTTC.

V gene TRBV19 combines with J gene TRBJ1-2, with D unclear. Trimming took 3 bases from V and 4 from J, leaving 15 bases between them. This CDR3 has 15 amino acids. CDR1 LNHDA and CDR2 SQIVND come from the germline V gene (reference sequence). The CDR3, as DNA: TGTGCCAGTAGTATGGGGAGCCCCCCCTTCTATGGCTACACCTTC. This gives the protein CASSMGSPPFYGYTF.